Presented here are 24 T cell receptor beta chains from one specimen sequenced in a study of cytomegalovirus exposure and HLA in healthy donors. PCR was performed using 60 Vbeta and 13 Jbeta primers. The method was immunoSEQ multiplex PCR; TCRdb's version includes in-frame clones alone and lacks a portion of them. The sample has some 120,000 clones, 70% to 80% seen once. Specimen: PBMCs. These receptors all come from a woman younger than 35 in good health and CMV-seronegative.

The chain couples TRBV7-9 to TRBJ1-2; D possibly corresponds to TRBD1 (5 bases). This CDR3 is 12 amino acids long. Trimming took off 3 bases at V and 3 bases at J, with 5 bases between the two ends. The germline V gene encodes CDR1 SEHNR and CDR2 FQNEAQ (reference sequence). CDR3 loop: CASSLGHYGYTF. The CDR3 DNA is TGTGCCAGCAGCTTGGGGCACTATGGCTACACCTTC.

J is TRBJ2-7 and V is TRBV5-6; 10 positions agree with TRBD2. This CDR3 is built from 15 residues. V lost 2 bases to trimming and J lost 3 bases; unmatched junction nucleotides: 5. CDR1 and CDR2 from the germline V gene are SGHDT and YYEEEE. The CDR3 region has the DNA TGTGCCAGCAGCTTTGAGGAGCGGGGGGGCTACGAGCAGTACTTC. It codes for CASSFEERGGYEQYF.

The CDR3 here is CASSLNRNTGELFF. DNA for the CDR3: TGCGCCAGCAGCTTAAACAGGAACACCGGGGAGCTGTTTTTT. The rearrangement joins TRBV5-1 to TRBJ2-2; no reliable D call. Germline lookup yields CDR1 SGHRS and CDR2 YFSETQ. CDR3 length equals 14 residues. V lost 2 bases and J lost 1, with 6 bases in between.

V gene TRBV11-2 combines with J gene TRBJ2-3; D gene uncertain. V was shortened by 5 bases and J by 0 bases, with 3 bases between the two germline ends. The germline CDR1 and CDR2 sequences are SGHAT and FQNNGV. This CDR3 is built from 12 residues. The CDR3 loop is CASSPSTDTQYF. In DNA, the CDR3 is TGTGCCAGCAGCCCTAGCACAGATACGCAGTATTTT.

The sample holds a few counts of this clone. The V and J genes are TRBV6-1 and TRBJ1-1, with D unresolved. V lost 5 bases, J lost 2 bases, and 12 bases lay in between. The CDR3 has 14 amino acids. Germline-derived CDR1 and CDR2 are MNHNS and SASEGT. The CDR3 region is CASSLSIQNTEAFF. As DNA, the CDR3 is TGTGCCAGCAGTCTTTCAATACAAAACACTGAAGCTTTCTTT.

For the CDR3, the DNA is TGCGCCAGCAGCTCTTACAGCAAGACCTACGAGCAGTACTTC. Its translation: CASSSYSKTYEQYF. The rearrangement joins TRBV5-1 to TRBJ2-7; no clear D. CDR1 and CDR2 (germline): SGHRS, YFSETQ. Trimming took off 3 bases at V and 2 bases at J, with 12 bases between the two ends. This CDR3 has 14 amino acids.

This chain connects TRBV27 to TRBJ1-1; 8 bases align to TRBD1. This CDR3 is built from 16 residues. CDR1 and CDR2 (germline): MNHEY, SMNVEV (reference sequence). V shed 6 bases, J shed 3 bases, and the junction held 12 bases outside the gene matches. The CDR3 DNA is TGTGCCAGCAGCTACGACAGGGGATCCTATCACACTGAAGCTTTCTTT. It is translated as CASSYDRGSYHTEAFF.

In the case of this clone: An end of the junction differs from the germline gene, which may be a read error. The V gene is TRBV6-5, the J gene TRBJ1-4; D gene uncertain. Germline V CDR1 and CDR2: MNHEY, SVGAGI. The CDR3 spans 13 residues. This chain's CDR3 is CASSDSGWEQLFF. The CDR3 DNA follows: TGTGCCAGCAGTGACTCGGGCTGGGAGCAACTGTTTTTT.

This rearrangement joins TRBV6-1 to TRBJ2-5; a weak D match, TRBD2 (5 bases). CDR3 size: 11 residues. Trimming pared 6 bases from V and 10 bases from J, leaving 12 bases between. Germline V gene sequence: CDR1 MNHNS, CDR2 SASEGT. This CDR3 is CASRFVGDQYF. CDR3 nucleotide sequence: TGTGCCAGCAGATTCGTGGGAGACCAGTACTTC.

The genes are TRBV9 and TRBJ1-2; D is perhaps TRBD1 (5 bases). Per germline, CDR1 SGDLS and CDR2 YYNGEE. CDR3 length: 16 residues. Trimming removed 0 bases from V and 3 bases from J, with 15 bases in between. Written as DNA, the CDR3 is TGTGCCAGCAGCGTAGAGGCGTTAGGGGCGTACTATGGCTACACCTTC. Translating gives CASSVEALGAYYGYTF.

In this sample, this clone turned up a few times. This chain connects TRBV6-4 to TRBJ2-1, with a possible D match to TRBD2 (5 bases). The CDR3 is made up of 13 amino acids. The germline CDR1 and CDR2 sequences are MRHNA and SNTAGT. The V and J ends lost 0 bases and 5 bases respectively, with 5 bases between them. DNA for the CDR3: TGTGCCAGCAGTGACTCGGAGGACAATGAGCAGTTCTTC. It encodes CASSDSEDNEQFF.

J is TRBJ2-7 and V is TRBV2; D is unresolved. Germline values: CDR1 SNHLY, CDR2 FYNNEI. V shed 0 bases and J shed 4 bases, with 7 bases lying between them. The CDR3 has 13 residues. The CDR3 spells CASSEALTYEQYF. The CDR3 DNA follows: TGTGCCAGCAGTGAAGCGCTAACTTACGAGCAGTACTTC. The whole variable domain, filled in from reference TRBV2 and TRBJ2-7, reads EPEVTQTPSHQVTQMGQEVILRCVPISNHLYFYWYRQILGQKVEFLVSFYNNEISEKSEIFDDQFSVERPDGSNFTLKIRSTKLEDSAMYFCASSEALTYEQYFGPGTRLTVT.

The chain couples TRBV9 to TRBJ2-3; 8 bases are shared with TRBD2. Trimming removed 0 bases from V and 2 bases from J; junction bases left unmatched: 8. Per germline, CDR1 SGDLS and CDR2 YYNGEE. This CDR3 contains 17 residues. CDR3 in amino acids: CASSVAGLAGYTDTQYF. Written as DNA, the CDR3 is TGTGCCAGCAGCGTAGCTGGTCTAGCGGGCTACACAGATACGCAGTATTTT.

The chain couples TRBV5-4 to TRBJ2-7, with 8 bases that match TRBD1. The CDR3 is made up of 15 amino acids. V shed 3 bases, J shed 4 bases, and the junction held 9 bases outside the gene matches. CDR1 SGHNT and CDR2 YYREEE come from the germline V gene (reference sequence). The CDR3 DNA sequence: TGTGCCAGCAGCTCCTCCCAGGACAGGGTGTACGAGCAGTACTTC. Translating it yields CASSSSQDRVYEQYF.

J is TRBJ1-1 and V is TRBV18, with a weak D call TRBD1 (5 bases). CDR3 length: 14 residues. Trimming left V 3 bases short and J 4 bases short, with 12 bases between. Germline CDR1 and CDR2: KGHSH and LQKENI. The CDR3 DNA follows: TGTGCCAGCTCACCCACACAGGCGATCACTGAAGCTTTCTTT. Residues: CASSPTQAITEAFF.

This chain connects TRBV7-9 to TRBJ2-7; D is unclear. This CDR3 has 12 residues. With 0 bases removed from V and 6 bases from J, the gap between germline ends came to 6 bases. Germline V CDR1 and CDR2: SEHNR, FQNEAQ (reference sequence). CDR3 nucleotides: TGTGCCAGCAGCTTAGCCTTGGCCGAGCAGTACTTC. Protein product: CASSLALAEQYF.

The chain joins TRBV5-6 to TRBJ2-5; 10 bases match TRBD2. Germline CDR1 reads SGHDT; CDR2 reads YYEEEE. V dropped 4 bases and J dropped 2; count of bases not matched to a gene: 5. The CDR3 totals 15 residues. CDR3 DNA: TGTGCCAGCAGCCTTCTAGCGGGGGCACAAGAGACCCAGTACTTC. This gives the protein CASSLLAGAQETQYF.

The CDR3, as DNA: TGTGCCAGCAGTGAAAGGGGGGCGGGGGTTTCCACCGGGGAGCTGTTTTTT. Translation gives CASSERGAGVSTGELFF. The gene calls are TRBV6-1 and TRBJ2-2; a weak D match, TRBD2 (7 bases). Germline V gene data show CDR1 as MNHNS and CDR2 as SASEGT. This CDR3 contains 17 residues. V was trimmed by 2 bases and J by 4 bases, leaving 17 bases between them.

The rearrangement joins TRBV6-5 to TRBJ1-5; 7 nucleotides agree with TRBD1. V was clipped by 5 bases and J by 7 bases; unmatched bases: 5. Germline V CDR1 and CDR2: MNHEY, SVGAGI. This CDR3 contains 13 residues. CDR3 residues: CASSDRVGQPQHF. CDR3 nucleotide sequence: TGTGCCAGCAGTGACAGGGTTGGACAGCCCCAGCATTTT.

V usage is TRBV7-8 and J usage is TRBJ2-5, with D perhaps matching TRBD1 (5 bases). This CDR3 contains 16 residues. CDR1 and CDR2 (germline): SGHVS, FQNEAQ. V dropped 1 base and J dropped 0 bases, with 12 bases sitting between them. In nucleotides, the CDR3 is TGTGCCAGCAGCTTAGGGGGCGGCGGCTACCAAGAGACCCAGTACTTC. Translating gives CASSLGGGGYQETQYF.

This clone was counted only a few times. V and J are TRBV30 and TRBJ1-5; D uncertain. With 0 bases removed from V and 4 bases from J, the gap between germline ends came to 7 bases. The CDR3 contains 13 residues. Germline CDR1 is GTSNPN and CDR2 is SVGIG (reference sequence). The CDR3 sequence: CAWSVTGNQPQHF. CDR3 nucleotides: TGTGCCTGGAGTGTAACGGGGAATCAGCCCCAGCATTTT.

The chain recombines TRBV19 with TRBJ2-2; D is possibly TRBD1 (7 bases). CDR1 is LNHDA, CDR2 SQIVND, per germline (reference sequence). Trimming cost V 3 bases and J 4 bases, with 15 bases left between them. The CDR3 spans 16 residues. CDR3 DNA: TGTGCCAGTAGTATTCAGGGGGGCCGGGGCACCGGGGAGCTGTTTTTT. It translates to CASSIQGGRGTGELFF.

The rearrangement uses TRBV2 and TRBJ2-5; 11 nucleotides agree with TRBD1. There are 16 residues in the CDR3. CDR1 and CDR2 from the germline V gene are SNHLY and FYNNEI. The J segment lost 5 bases and the V segment lost 4 bases, leaving 9 bases of the junction unmatched. The CDR3 reads CASSAGQGGFRETQYF. The DNA of the CDR3 is TGTGCCAGCAGTGCGGGACAGGGGGGTTTTAGGGAGACCCAGTACTTC.

This chain connects TRBV27 to TRBJ1-1, with D uncertain. The CDR3 contains 13 residues. Looked up from germline, CDR1 is MNHEY and CDR2 is SMNVEV (reference sequence). V was pared by 5 bases and J by 1 base, with 8 bases between. The CDR3 coding sequence is TGTGCCAGCAGTCTCTATTGGAACACTGAAGCTTTCTTT. It is translated as CASSLYWNTEAFF.